These 26 T cell receptor beta chains originate from one sample sequenced in a study of regulatory T cells in long-lasting Graves disease. Construction of the TCR beta libraries employed iRepertoire HTBI primers in conjunction with Arm-PCR of CDR3 regions. TCRdb analysed the multiplex PCR reads with MiXCR anew, one entry per CDR3 protein. In the table there are hundreds of thousands of distinct CDR3 sequences, about 15% of which are singletons. The sample's time point: newly diagnosed GD, antithyroid drugs for less than 3 months. Making the TCR library involved RNA that had been extracted from PBMCs. These sequences were also reported in another study, on T cells in Graves' hyperthyroidism and ophthalmopathy.

Material: peripheral blood mononuclear cells (PBMCs), obtained at new diagnosis, from a patient treated with antithyroid drugs. The origin of the receptors is a woman aged 25 to 45 with Graves disease.

The chain combines TRBV6-2 or TRBV6-3 with TRBJ2-3; 8 bases match TRBD2. Germline trimming cut 10 bases from V and 10 bases from J; bases unmatched to any gene: 7. The CDR3 consists of 11 residues. Germline lookup yields CDR1 MNHEY and CDR2 SVGEGT. The chain's CDR3 is CATTPGGPQYF. The CDR3 coding sequence is TGTGCCACCACCCCGGGGGGGCCGCAGTATTTT.

There are a few counts of this clonotype. This chain joins TRBV10-1 and TRBJ2-3, with D perhaps TRBD2 (5 bases). The CDR3 totals 18 residues. Trimming removed 4 bases at V and 0 bases at J, with 20 bases between. Per germline, CDR1 WNHNN and CDR2 SYGVQD (reference sequence). CDR3 sequence: CASSGLAGSQYSTDTQYF. In nucleotides, the CDR3 is TGCGCCAGCAGTGGACTGGCGGGCAGCCAATATAGCACAGATACGCAGTATTTT.

V gene TRBV7-6 combines with J gene TRBJ2-2; D call uncertain. V lost 5 bases and J 3 bases, leaving 7 bases between the germline ends. From germline, CDR1 is SGHVS and CDR2 FNYEAQ. The CDR3 is 13 residues long. The CDR3 is CASSLTHTGELFF. The DNA of the CDR3 is TGTGCCAGCAGCCTAACGCACACCGGGGAGCTGTTTTTT.

This clonotype has at least ten counts. The chain recombines TRBV6-2 or TRBV6-3 with TRBJ1-5; the D is unclear. Per germline, CDR1 MNHEY and CDR2 SVGEGT. The CDR3 is made up of 15 amino acids. V shed 0 bases and J shed 0 bases, with 6 bases lying between them. Here the CDR3 reads CASSYSGSSNQPQHF. The CDR3 region has the DNA TGTGCCAGCAGTTACTCGGGGTCTAGCAATCAGCCCCAGCATTTT.

V is TRBV5-1 and J is TRBJ2-5; D unresolved. The germline CDR1 and CDR2 sequences are SGHRS and YFSETQ. Trimming removed 0 bases from V and 4 bases from J, with 10 bases in between. The CDR3 covers 14 residues. The CDR3 DNA reads TGCGCCAGCAGCTTGGGTTGGGGATCAGAGACCCAGTACTTC. This sequence encodes CASSLGWGSETQYF.

V and J are TRBV18 and TRBJ2-1; TRBD1 matches 7 bases. The junction had 17 bases not matched to a gene; V was cut back by 4 bases and J by 2 bases. The germline V gene has CDR1 KGHSH and CDR2 LQKENI. The length of the CDR3 is 19 residues. The CDR3, as DNA: TGTGCCAGCTCACTCCAGGTCTCCGGGACAGTGATACCCTACAATGAGCAGTTCTTC. It codes for CASSLQVSGTVIPYNEQFF.

The chain uses TRBV7-9 and TRBJ2-4; D may be TRBD2 (6 bases). Looked up from germline, CDR1 is SEHNR and CDR2 is FQNEAQ (reference sequence). Trimming left V 1 base short and J 14 bases short, with 12 bases between. This CDR3 spans 12 amino acids. CDR3 coding DNA: TGTGCCAGCAGCTTAGAGATGGGGGGAGAGTACTTC. This encodes CASSLEMGGEYF. Using reference TRBV7-9 and TRBJ2-4 for the parts outside the CDR3, the full variable domain is DTGVSQNPRHKITKRGQNVTFRCDPISEHNRLYWYRQTLGQGPEFLTYFQNEAQLEKSRLLSDRFSAERPKGSFSTLEIQRTEQGDSAMYLCASSLEMGGEYFGAGTRLSVL.

This clonotype was detected many times. The V call is TRBV24-1, the J call TRBJ2-1; D may be TRBD1 (6 bases). Per the germline V gene, CDR1 is KGHDR and CDR2 is SFDVKD. The CDR3 spans 16 residues. V lost 4 bases and J 4 bases, leaving 16 bases between the germline ends. The DNA of the CDR3 is TGTGCCACCAGTGACCGAACAGGGAATAAGTACAATGAGCAGTTCTTC. Protein sequence: CATSDRTGNKYNEQFF.

This clonotype showed up many times. The chain recombines TRBV2 with TRBJ1-1; no clear D gene. The CDR3 covers 13 residues. Germline lookup yields CDR1 SNHLY and CDR2 FYNNEI. V lost 8 bases and J 0 bases, leaving 10 bases between the germline ends. The DNA of the CDR3 is TGTGCCAGCGGGAGACAAATGAACACTGAAGCTTTCTTT. Its protein product is CASGRQMNTEAFF.

The chain uses TRBV27 and TRBJ1-6; D perhaps matches TRBD1 (5 bases). Trimming shortened V by 5 bases and J by 10 bases, and 24 bases separated the two germline ends. The CDR3 extends over 17 amino acids. The germline V gene encodes CDR1 MNHEY and CDR2 SMNVEV (reference sequence). The CDR3: CASSPPGGHKRGSPLHF. Here the CDR3 DNA reads TGTGCCAGCAGTCCCCCGGGGGGTCACAAAAGAGGGTCACCCCTCCACTTT.

This rearrangement joins TRBV18 to TRBJ2-1; 7 nucleotides align to TRBD2. With 2 bases clipped from V and 3 bases from J, the junction kept 1 base outside the gene matches. Germline values: CDR1 KGHSH, CDR2 LQKENI. This CDR3 is built from 14 residues. The CDR3 bases are TGTGCCAGCTCACCAGCGGGAGTCTACAATGAGCAGTTCTTC. This sequence encodes CASSPAGVYNEQFF.

There are a few counts of this clonotype. The chain has TRBV11-2 and TRBJ1-1; a possible D gene is TRBD1 (6 bases). V was clipped by 7 bases and J by 0 bases, with 18 bases between them. This CDR3 has 16 residues. Germline-derived CDR1 and CDR2 are SGHAT and FQNNGV. CDR3 amino acids: CASIRTNTGMNTEAFF. The DNA for the CDR3 is TGTGCCAGCATTAGGACCAATACAGGGATGAACACTGAAGCTTTCTTT.

J is TRBJ2-7 and V is TRBV19; 11 bases line up with TRBD2. The CDR3 has 14 residues. The germline V gene has CDR1 LNHDA and CDR2 SQIVND (reference sequence). V shed 6 bases, J shed 2 bases, and the junction held 3 bases outside the gene matches. The CDR3 sequence: CASRASGGTYEQYF. The CDR3 DNA is TGTGCCAGTAGAGCTAGCGGGGGGACCTACGAGCAGTACTTC. Drawing the rest from reference TRBV19 and TRBJ2-7, the complete variable domain is DGGITQSPKYLFRKEGQNVTLSCEQNLNHDAMYWYRQDPGQGLRLIYYSQIVNDFQKGDIAEGYSVSREKKESFPLTVTSAQKNPTAFYLCASRASGGTYEQYFGPGTRLTVT.

Concerning this clonotype itself: A read error may explain this, as a much larger clone is one base away. The V call is TRBV6-1, the J call TRBJ1-2; D remains unclear. Germline V gives CDR1 MNHNS, CDR2 SASEGT. V was trimmed by 2 bases and J by 7 bases, leaving 11 bases between them. The CDR3 has 13 residues. Here the CDR3 DNA reads TGTGCCAGCAGTGAATTTGTTCCGTGTGGCTACACCTTC. It encodes CASSEFVPCGYTF.

Many counts were recorded for this clonotype. V usage is TRBV11-1 and J usage is TRBJ1-2, with 10 bases aligning to TRBD1. The germline CDR1 and CDR2 sequences are SGHAT and FQDESV (reference sequence). The length of the CDR3 is 14 residues. The V gene end was trimmed by 5 bases and the J gene end by 10 bases; junction bases not matched to a gene: 10. The CDR3 loop reads CASSEGQGGKVYTF. DNA for the CDR3: TGTGCCAGCAGCGAAGGACAGGGGGGGAAGGTCTACACCTTC. The entire variable domain, with the rest obtained from reference TRBV11-1 and TRBJ1-2, is as follows: EAEVAQSPRYKITEKSQAVAFWCDPISGHATLYWYRQILGQGPELLVQFQDESVVDDSQLPKDRFSAERLKGVDSTLKIQPAELGDSAMYLCASSEGQGGKVYTFGSGTRLTVV.

This clonotype has more than one count but fewer than ten. The chain combines TRBV12-3 or TRBV12-4 with TRBJ1-4, with 7 bases fitting TRBD1. This CDR3 is built from 14 residues. The V segment lost 10 bases and the J segment 5 bases; nucleotides outside the gene matches: 10. The CDR3 DNA reads as TGTGCCACCACTCTGCGGACAGGAAATGAAAAACTGTTTTTT. It is translated as CATTLRTGNEKLFF.

This clonotype was found many times. The genes are TRBV6-1 and TRBJ1-1; TRBD1 might be the D (6 bases). The CDR3 contains 13 residues. V lost 6 bases and J 8 bases, leaving 16 bases between the germline ends. From germline, CDR1 is MNHNS and CDR2 SASEGT. CDR3 protein: CASSLQGGIEAFF. In DNA, the CDR3 is TGTGCCAGCAGCCTACAGGGAGGAATCGAAGCTTTCTTT.

The CDR3 here is CASSNPGMGRSRINEQFF. In nucleotides, the CDR3 is TGTGCCAGTAGCAACCCAGGGATGGGGAGGTCGAGAATAAATGAGCAGTTCTTC. The chain recombines TRBV19 with TRBJ2-1; possible D gene TRBD2, 6 bases. Per the germline V gene, CDR1 is LNHDA and CDR2 is SQIVND (reference sequence). Deletions cut 6 bases from V and 7 bases from J, with 28 bases between. CDR3 size: 18 residues.

This rearrangement joins TRBV20-1 to TRBJ2-1, with TRBD2 as a possible D gene (6 bases). The CDR3 loop spans 16 amino acids. CDR1 DFQATT and CDR2 SNEGSKA come from the germline V gene (reference sequence). Between the trimmed V and J ends, which lost 0 bases and 11 bases, there was a span of 23 bases. The CDR3 sequence is CSARDRGGGVSSKQFF. As DNA, the CDR3 is TGCAGTGCTAGAGATCGGGGTGGCGGGGTCTCTTCGAAGCAGTTCTTC.

This clonotype was counted a few times. The V and J genes are TRBV3-1 and TRBJ2-7; TRBD2 matches at 12 bases. CDR3 length: 19 amino acids. Germline trimming cut 0 bases from V and 4 bases from J; bases unmatched to any gene: 13. The germline gives CDR1 LGHDT, CDR2 YNNKEL (reference sequence). The CDR3 DNA is TGTGCCAGCAGCCAAGAAGGTGGGACTAGCGGGCGACTTAGGTACGAGCAGTACTTC. Translation: CASSQEGGTSGRLRYEQYF.

The table lists this clonotype with a few counts. The chain combines TRBV2 with TRBJ1-1; unclear D gene. In germline, CDR1 is SNHLY, CDR2 FYNNEI. V was clipped by 8 bases and J by 0 bases, with 10 bases between them. CDR3 length: 13 residues. The CDR3 loop reads CASRLSMNTEAFF. In DNA form, the CDR3 reads TGTGCCAGCCGACTCAGCATGAACACTGAAGCTTTCTTT.

This clonotype has just a few counts. The V gene is TRBV19, the J gene TRBJ2-5; no reliable D call. Germline values: CDR1 LNHDA, CDR2 SQIVND (reference sequence). This CDR3 spans 14 amino acids. Trimming left V 7 bases short and J 1 base short, with 13 bases between. The CDR3 loop is CASMTSLGQETQYF. The CDR3 DNA sequence: TGTGCCAGTATGACGAGTCTAGGCCAAGAGACCCAGTACTTC.

The rearrangement links TRBV18 to TRBJ2-3; D not resolved. The CDR3 length is 14 residues. Germline CDR1 and CDR2: KGHSH and LQKENI. V gave up 3 bases and J gave up 6 bases, with 13 bases separating them. This CDR3 is CASSPLTQSDTQYF. The CDR3 nucleotides read TGTGCCAGCTCACCGCTGACTCAGTCGGATACGCAGTATTTT.

The V and J genes are TRBV20-1 and TRBJ1-2; 8 bases are a match to TRBD1. Trimming cost V 3 bases and J 8 bases; bases outside gene matches: 8. Germline loops: CDR1 DFQATT, CDR2 SNEGSKA (reference sequence). The CDR3 runs 13 residues. CDR3 loop: CSASELDRDGYTF. CDR3 in DNA: TGCAGTGCTAGTGAACTGGACAGGGACGGCTACACCTTC.

The chain recombines TRBV20-1 with TRBJ2-1, with TRBD2 matching over 10 bases. The CDR3 has 15 residues. Germline V gene sequence: CDR1 DFQATT, CDR2 SNEGSKA (reference sequence). The J segment lost 6 bases and the V segment lost 5 bases, leaving 10 bases of the junction unmatched. DNA of the CDR3: TGCAGTGCTCACACTAGGGTAGCGGGGGGCAATGAGCAGTTCTTC. It encodes CSAHTRVAGGNEQFF.

This clonotype came up a few times. This chain links TRBV6-2 or TRBV6-3 with TRBJ1-4; a possible D gene is TRBD1 (5 bases). This CDR3 has 14 residues. V was shortened by 8 bases and J by 5 bases, with 15 bases between the two germline ends. Per the germline V gene, CDR1 is MNHEY and CDR2 is SVGEGT. In DNA, the CDR3 is TGTGCCAGCGCTAAACGGGGGAGGAATGAAAAACTGTTTTTT. Protein: CASAKRGRNEKLFF.